The 31 T cell receptor beta chains given below trace back to one sample, sequenced in a study of technical replicates of blood from several donors. Here immunoSEQ multiplex PCR was the method, and the copy in TCRdb shows in-frame clones only, minus some. The table has more than 75,000 clones, roughly 95% seen once; the top ten hold approximately 0.35%. Sequencing used T cells isolated from PBMCs. The receptors shown here come from a human donor in good health.

This chain joins TRBV28 and TRBJ2-7; maybe TRBD2 (5 bases). CDR1 MDHEN and CDR2 SYDVKM come from the germline V gene. The CDR3 consists of 14 residues. V was shortened by 6 bases and J by 3 bases, with 15 bases between the two germline ends. CDR3: CASSTDLAGYEQYF. As DNA, the CDR3 is TGTGCCAGCAGCACCGACCTTGCGGGCTACGAGCAGTACTTC. Based on the CDR3 plus reference TRBV28 and TRBJ2-7, the full variable domain is DVKVTQSSRYLVKRTGEKVFLECVQDMDHENMFWYRQDPGLGLRLIYFSYDVKMKEKGDIPEGYSVSREKKERFSLILESASTNQTSMYLCASSTDLAGYEQYFGPGTRLTVT.

This rearrangement joins TRBV5-1 to TRBJ2-1, with D maybe TRBD1 (6 bases). Germline-derived CDR1 and CDR2 are SGHRS and YFSETQ. This CDR3 contains 16 residues. V dropped 2 bases and J dropped 0 bases, with 12 bases sitting between them. In DNA, the CDR3 is TGCGCCAGCAGCTTCCGGACAGCGAGCTCCTACAATGAGCAGTTCTTC. This encodes CASSFRTASSYNEQFF.

The V and J genes are TRBV4-1 and TRBJ2-7; a possible D gene is TRBD1 (7 bases). Trimming left V 1 base short and J 1 base short, with 11 bases between. CDR1 MGHRA and CDR2 YSYEKL come from the germline V gene. This CDR3 spans 15 amino acids. The CDR3 DNA reads as TGCGCCAGCAGCCAAGGCGGGACAGCTTCCTACGAGCAGTACTTC. Its protein is CASSQGGTASYEQYF.

This clone was found once. V is TRBV6-1 and J is TRBJ1-2, with TRBD1 as a possible D gene (6 bases). The CDR3 has 13 amino acids. Germline loops: CDR1 MNHNS, CDR2 SASEGT. CDR3: CVVAGDTFYGYTF. As DNA, the CDR3 is TGTGTAGTCGCAGGGGACACCTTCTATGGCTACACCTTC.

The chain couples TRBV11-3 to TRBJ1-2; D is perhaps TRBD1 (5 bases). Germline V gene data show CDR1 as SGHNT and CDR2 as YENEEA. The length of the CDR3 is 17 residues. Trimming left V 0 bases short and J 6 bases short, with 20 bases between. The CDR3 protein is CASSLDGAGLGRNGYTF. In DNA, the CDR3 is TGTGCCAGCAGCTTAGATGGCGCAGGGCTAGGGAGGAATGGCTACACCTTC.

The V and J genes are TRBV6-5 and TRBJ2-7; possible D gene TRBD1, 6 bases. Trimming pared 5 bases from V and 2 bases from J, leaving 10 bases between. Germline values: CDR1 MNHEY, CDR2 SVGAGI. The length of the CDR3 is 13 residues. CDR3: CASSGGRTYEQYF. CDR3 DNA: TGTGCCAGCAGTGGGGGCAGGACCTACGAGCAGTACTTC.

The CDR3 DNA reads TGTGCCAGCAGTTACCAGTATGAGGGCTATGGCTACACCTTC. Translated, it gives CASSYQYEGYGYTF. This rearrangement joins TRBV6-5 to TRBJ1-2; D remains ambiguous. CDR1 and CDR2 from the germline V gene are MNHEY and SVGAGI. The CDR3 covers 14 residues. V shed 2 bases and J shed 4 bases, with 11 bases lying between them.

This sequence joins TRBV9 and TRBJ2-7, with a weak D call TRBD2 (5 bases). This CDR3 spans 13 amino acids. V lost 1 base, J lost 4 bases, and 9 bases lay in between. Germline CDR1 SGDLS, CDR2 YYNGEE. CDR3 in amino acids: CASSVRESYEQYF. In nucleotides, the CDR3 is TGTGCCAGCAGCGTACGGGAATCGTACGAGCAGTACTTC.

The chain couples TRBV28 to TRBJ2-1; 14 nucleotides line up with TRBD2. Germline CDR1 and CDR2: MDHEN and SYDVKM. This CDR3 is built from 16 residues. J gave up 8 bases and V 2 bases, and 5 bases lay outside the gene matches. The CDR3 loop is CASSLLGTSGRHEQFF. CDR3 in DNA: TGTGCCAGCAGTTTACTCGGGACTAGCGGGAGACATGAGCAGTTCTTC.

V usage is TRBV5-1 and J usage is TRBJ2-1, with 9 bases identical to TRBD1. V gave up 3 bases and J gave up 6 bases; unmatched junction bases: 7. This CDR3 spans 15 amino acids. Germline V gives CDR1 SGHRS, CDR2 YFSETQ. CDR3 coding DNA: TGCGCCAGCAGCTGGACGGGACAGGGTATCAATGAGCAGTTCTTC. It is translated as CASSWTGQGINEQFF.

This rearrangement joins TRBV7-3 to TRBJ2-1; 11 bases match TRBD1. The CDR3 loop spans 15 amino acids. Germline-derived CDR1 and CDR2 are SGHTA and FQGTGA. The V gene end was trimmed by 5 bases and the J gene end by 3 bases; junction bases not matched to a gene: 3. As DNA, the CDR3 is TGTGCCAGCAGCCGCGGGACAGGGGGCTACAATGAGCAGTTCTTC. This encodes CASSRGTGGYNEQFF.

As for this clone: The junction departs from germline at one end; a sequencing error may be responsible. V gene TRBV7-7 combines with J gene TRBJ2-2; D perhaps matches TRBD1 (6 bases). The germline V gene encodes CDR1 SSHAT and CDR2 FNYEAQ (reference sequence). This CDR3 is 15 amino acids long. The CDR3, as DNA: TGTGCTAGCAGTTTGGACAGATCGAACACCGGGGAGCTGTTTTTT. Its protein is CASSLDRSNTGELFF.

The chain recombines TRBV4-3 with TRBJ2-2, with a weak D call TRBD2 (6 bases). V shed 1 base and J shed 5 bases, with 14 bases lying between them. The CDR3 consists of 16 residues. Looked up from germline, CDR1 is LGHNA and CDR2 is YSLEER. CDR3 in amino acids: CASSQGVGGGTGELFF. The CDR3 DNA follows: TGCGCCAGCAGCCAAGGAGTAGGTGGGGGGACCGGGGAGCTGTTTTTT.

The chain has TRBV27 and TRBJ2-7; the match to TRBD2 covers 7 bases. CDR1 is MNHEY, CDR2 SMNVEV, per germline (reference sequence). Trimming removed 3 bases from V and 0 bases from J; junction bases left unmatched: 5. The CDR3 sequence is 15 residues long. CDR3 residues: CASSFGRGSSYEQYF. The DNA for the CDR3 is TGTGCCAGCAGTTTCGGGCGGGGGAGCTCCTACGAGCAGTACTTC.

The rearrangement uses TRBV6-1 and TRBJ2-3, with a weak D call TRBD2 (6 bases). Trimming stripped 3 bases from V and 0 bases from J, with 13 bases between. The CDR3 totals 16 residues. CDR1 and CDR2 (germline): MNHNS, SASEGT. DNA of the CDR3: TGTGCCAGCAGTGAGCTAGCGAGACCTAGCACAGATACGCAGTATTTT. Translating it yields CASSELARPSTDTQYF.

The CDR3 DNA reads as TGTGCCAGCAGCTTAGACGGGACAGACAATCAGCCCCAGCATTTT. This encodes CASSLDGTDNQPQHF. The chain links TRBV7-2 to TRBJ1-5; 7 nucleotides align to TRBD1. CDR3 size: 15 residues. Germline CDR1 and CDR2: SGHTA and FQGNSA. With 1 base clipped from V and 3 bases from J, the junction kept 3 bases outside the gene matches.

The chain links TRBV6-5 to TRBJ2-1; 10 bases align to TRBD2. The CDR3 covers 15 residues. The J segment lost 7 bases and the V segment lost 4 bases, leaving 7 bases of the junction unmatched. Germline V lookup: CDR1 MNHEY, CDR2 SVGAGI. The CDR3 here is CASSFLAGVWNEQFF. The CDR3 nucleotides are TGTGCCAGCAGTTTCCTAGCGGGAGTCTGGAATGAGCAGTTCTTC.

CDR3: CASSLQGDFSYEQYF. The CDR3 DNA reads TGTGCCAGCAGCTTACAAGGCGACTTCTCCTACGAGCAGTACTTC. The chain uses TRBV11-2 and TRBJ2-7; D uncertain. The CDR3 sequence is 15 residues long. Trimming removed 2 bases from V and 0 bases from J, with 11 bases in between. From germline, CDR1 is SGHAT and CDR2 FQNNGV.

The chain employs TRBV27 and TRBJ2-1, with D hard to call. Per germline, CDR1 MNHEY and CDR2 SMNVEV (reference sequence). V lost 4 bases to trimming and J lost 7 bases, with 11 bases between them. This CDR3 is built from 13 residues. CDR3 sequence: CASSSTLHNEQFF. The DNA of the CDR3 is TGTGCCAGCAGTTCAACACTACATAATGAGCAGTTCTTC.

The genes are TRBV6-1 and TRBJ2-1; 7 bases fit TRBD1. The ends lost 1 base at V and 7 bases at J; junction bases unmatched: 13. There are 17 residues in the CDR3. The germline V gene encodes CDR1 MNHNS and CDR2 SASEGT. The DNA of the CDR3 is TGTGCCAGCAGTGAAGACCCAGGCGTCGGCAGGGGGAATGAGCAGTTCTTC. Its protein is CASSEDPGVGRGNEQFF.

The J gene is TRBJ2-1, the V gene TRBV6-5, with 12 bases aligning to TRBD2. The CDR3 runs to 14 residues. Germline V gives CDR1 MNHEY, CDR2 SVGAGI. J was trimmed by 9 bases and V by 5 bases; bases with no gene match: 5. As DNA, the CDR3 is TGTGCCAGCAGTAGACTAGCGGGAGTGTCTGAGCAGTTCTTC. Its protein product is CASSRLAGVSEQFF.

The chain carries TRBV6-1 and TRBJ1-5; maybe TRBD1 (6 bases). Trimming removed 7 bases from V and 5 bases from J, with 12 bases in between. CDR1 and CDR2 (germline): MNHNS, SASEGT. CDR3 size: 13 residues. Here the CDR3 reads CASTPGHYQPQHF. The DNA of the CDR3 is TGTGCCAGCACTCCGGGACACTATCAGCCCCAGCATTTT.

The chain is built from TRBV6-6 and TRBJ2-7, with TRBD2 as a possible D gene (7 bases). Germline CDR1 and CDR2: MNHNY and SVGAGI (reference sequence). The CDR3 spans 14 residues. Trimming cost V 6 bases and J 4 bases, with 16 bases left between them. The CDR3 loop reads CASSPRGGRYEQYF. The DNA for the CDR3 is TGTGCCAGCAGCCCCCGCGGGGGCCGGTACGAGCAGTACTTC.

This rearrangement joins TRBV14 to TRBJ1-2; 12 nucleotides line up with TRBD1. Germline V lookup: CDR1 SGHDN, CDR2 FVKESK. CDR3 length equals 14 residues. The trim removed 0 bases at V and 14 bases at J, leaving 7 bases unmatched. The CDR3 loop reads CASSQETGQGAYTF. The DNA for the CDR3 is TGTGCCAGCAGCCAAGAGACGGGACAGGGGGCCTATACCTTC.

In the case of this clone: An end of the junction differs from the germline gene, which may be a read error. This sequence joins TRBV27 and TRBJ2-7, with a tentative D call TRBD1 (7 bases). There are 15 residues in the CDR3. Germline values: CDR1 MNHEY, CDR2 SMNVEV (reference sequence). The CDR3 is CACSLRRDSSYEQYF. Here the CDR3 DNA reads TGTGCCTGCAGTTTAAGGAGGGACAGCTCCTACGAGCAGTACTTC.

The V call is TRBV9, the J call TRBJ2-7; TRBD2 aligns across 9 bases. CDR1 is SGDLS and CDR2 is YYNGEE in the germline V gene. There are 16 residues in the CDR3. V gave up 4 bases and J gave up 3 bases; unmatched junction bases: 11. CDR3 loop: CASSPPRASGVYEQYF. Here the CDR3 DNA reads TGTGCCAGCAGCCCTCCCAGGGCTAGCGGGGTCTACGAGCAGTACTTC.

The chain combines TRBV4-3 with TRBJ2-3; TRBD2 matches at 9 bases. Germline V lookup: CDR1 LGHNA, CDR2 YSLEER. The CDR3 consists of 17 residues. The V gene end was trimmed by 1 base and the J gene end by 2 bases; junction bases not matched to a gene: 7. CDR3 region: CASSQGLAVTLTDTQYF. DNA for the CDR3: TGCGCCAGCAGCCAAGGACTAGCGGTAACACTCACAGATACGCAGTATTTT.

This rearrangement joins TRBV11-3 to TRBJ1-4, with TRBD1 identical over 9 bases. Trimming removed 8 bases from V and 5 bases from J; junction bases left unmatched: 6. The germline CDR1 and CDR2 sequences are SGHNT and YENEEA. CDR3 size: 14 residues. The CDR3 DNA reads as TGTGCCAGCCGCCAGGGGACAGGGAATGAAAAACTGTTTTTT. Residues: CASRQGTGNEKLFF. The whole variable domain, remainder taken from reference TRBV11-3 and TRBJ1-4, is EAGVVQSPRYKIIEKKQPVAFWCNPISGHNTLYWYLQNLGQGPELLIRYENEEAVDDSQLPKDRFSAERLKGVDSTLKIQPAELGDSAVYLCASRQGTGNEKLFFGSGTQLSVL.

V is TRBV10-3 and J is TRBJ1-2; 8 positions agree with TRBD1. This CDR3 is built from 12 residues. With 7 bases clipped from V and 6 bases from J, the junction kept 4 bases outside the gene matches. In germline, CDR1 is ENHRY, CDR2 SYGVKD. The DNA for the CDR3 is TGTGCCATCAACGGACAGGGTCATGGCTACACCTTC. It encodes CAINGQGHGYTF.

This chain connects TRBV14 to TRBJ1-1; 7 bases map to TRBD1. CDR3 length equals 13 residues. V lost 5 bases, J lost 1 base, and 1 base stayed unmatched. Looked up from germline, CDR1 is SGHDN and CDR2 is FVKESK. The CDR3 reads CASSWTGNTEAFF. The CDR3 bases are TGTGCCAGCAGCTGGACAGGGAACACTGAAGCTTTCTTT.

V is TRBV28 and J is TRBJ1-5; 8 bases are a match to TRBD1. This CDR3 region has 14 residues. The germline CDR1 and CDR2 sequences are MDHEN and SYDVKM. The V segment lost 8 bases and the J segment 8 bases; nucleotides outside the gene matches: 11. CDR3 residues: CASETRQGWEPQHF. In DNA form, the CDR3 reads TGTGCCAGCGAAACCCGACAGGGGTGGGAGCCCCAGCATTTT. Based on the CDR3 plus reference TRBV28 and TRBJ1-5, the full variable domain is DVKVTQSSRYLVKRTGEKVFLECVQDMDHENMFWYRQDPGLGLRLIYFSYDVKMKEKGDIPEGYSVSREKKERFSLILESASTNQTSMYLCASETRQGWEPQHFGDGTRLSIL.